A single sample is the source of the 27 T cell receptor beta chains below, sequenced in a study of blood T cell repertoires in COVID-19. Generated by immunoSEQ multiplex PCR, the TCRdb table keeps only in-frame clones and is missing some. The sample lists over 80,000 clones; nearly 90% were seen once. What was sequenced was peripheral blood. These receptor sequences come from a man between 50 and 59 years old with acute or convalescent COVID-19.

This clone was seen just once. The V gene is TRBV7-3, the J gene TRBJ2-3; 9 bases match TRBD2. The trim removed 1 base at V and 2 bases at J, leaving 1 base unmatched. The CDR3 totals 15 residues. Germline V CDR1 and CDR2: SGHTA, FQGTGA. Written as DNA, the CDR3 is TGTGCCAGCAGCTTAAGGGGACTAGCCACAGATACGCAGTATTTT. This sequence encodes CASSLRGLATDTQYF.

This chain uses TRBV28 with TRBJ2-7, with TRBD1 as a possible D gene (6 bases). Per the germline V gene, CDR1 is MDHEN and CDR2 is SYDVKM. The CDR3 covers 14 residues. V gave up 6 bases and J gave up 4 bases, with 16 bases separating them. DNA for the CDR3: TGTGCCAGCAGGGGACATGCTGCGTTTTACGAGCAGTACGTC. This codes for CASRGHAAFYEQYV.

The rearrangement joins TRBV9 to TRBJ2-2; 9 bases align to TRBD2. The CDR3 runs 15 residues. Losses at the gene ends were 0 bases for V and 4 bases for J; bases not matched to a gene: 1. Germline V gene data show CDR1 as SGDLS and CDR2 as YYNGEE. The CDR3 nucleotides are TGTGCCAGCAGCGTAGAGGGACTAGCCACCGGGGAGCTGTTTTTT. Its protein product is CASSVEGLATGELFF.

V gene TRBV19 combines with J gene TRBJ1-5, with D tentatively TRBD1 (5 bases). Germline loops: CDR1 LNHDA, CDR2 SQIVND (reference sequence). Trimming cost V 1 base and J 7 bases, with 11 bases left between them. The CDR3 is 14 amino acids. This chain's CDR3 is CASSIGRVGQPQHF. CDR3 DNA sequence: TGTGCCAGTAGTATAGGCAGGGTCGGGCAGCCCCAGCATTTT.

V and J are TRBV7-6 and TRBJ2-5; 14 bases match TRBD2. V lost 5 bases to trimming and J lost 4 bases; unmatched junction nucleotides: 9. The CDR3 has 17 residues. The germline V gene encodes CDR1 SGHVS and CDR2 FNYEAQ. The CDR3 is CASSTAGTSGGRETQYF. Here the CDR3 DNA reads TGTGCCAGCAGCACCGCCGGGACTAGCGGGGGTAGAGAGACCCAGTACTTC.

The V and J genes are TRBV30 and TRBJ1-4; D is perhaps TRBD1 (6 bases). With 0 bases removed from V and 8 bases from J, the gap between germline ends came to 16 bases. The CDR3 length is 15 residues. Germline V gives CDR1 GTSNPN, CDR2 SVGIG (reference sequence). The CDR3 loop is CAWSVPIRGNEKLFF. CDR3 sequence (DNA): TGTGCCTGGAGTGTACCGATCAGGGGAAACGAAAAACTGTTTTTT.

The rearrangement joins TRBV5-5 to TRBJ1-2; D call uncertain. The CDR3 is 16 amino acids. Germline V gives CDR1 SGHKS, CDR2 YYEKEE (reference sequence). Trimming stripped 1 base from V and 5 bases from J, with 18 bases between. CDR3 residues: CASSLFGSSEGYGYTF. The CDR3 nucleotides read TGTGCCAGCAGCTTGTTTGGTTCAAGTGAGGGTTATGGCTACACCTTC.

This chain connects TRBV12-3 or TRBV12-4 to TRBJ2-3, with D hard to call. The CDR3 covers 12 residues. Trimming took 3 bases from V and 7 from J, leaving 8 bases between them. The CDR3 is CASSLATYTQYF. The DNA for the CDR3 is TGTGCCAGCAGTTTGGCAACATATACGCAGTATTTT.

This clone turned up a few times. V gene TRBV2 combines with J gene TRBJ2-7; 8 bases are a match to TRBD1. Losses at the gene ends were 5 bases for V and 7 bases for J; bases not matched to a gene: 4. Germline CDR1 SNHLY, CDR2 FYNNEI. The CDR3 consists of 12 residues. CDR3 bases: TGTGCCAGCAGTCGACAGGGGTATGAGCAGTACGTC. Translated, it gives CASSRQGYEQYV.

The chain uses TRBV5-1 and TRBJ1-4, with unresolved D. The ends were cut back, 0 bases at V and 0 bases at J, with 3 bases in the middle. CDR1 and CDR2 from the germline V gene are SGHRS and YFSETQ. This CDR3 is 14 amino acids long. The CDR3 loop is CASSLDSTNEKLFF. The CDR3 DNA reads TGCGCCAGCAGCTTGGACTCAACTAATGAAAAACTGTTTTTT.

The rearrangement joins TRBV28 to TRBJ1-2; 8 nucleotides align to TRBD1. The germline gives CDR1 MDHEN, CDR2 SYDVKM. The CDR3 is made up of 14 amino acids. With V trimmed by 6 bases and J by 8 bases, 11 bases remained unmatched. This chain's CDR3 is CASRQPGGGGGYTF. CDR3 bases: TGTGCCAGCAGGCAGCCAGGGGGCGGAGGAGGCTACACCTTC.

The chain is built from TRBV6-6 and TRBJ1-2, with TRBD1 matching 9 bases. This CDR3 comprises 14 residues. Germline loops: CDR1 MNHNY, CDR2 SVGAGI (reference sequence). V was pared by 6 bases and J by 4 bases, with 6 bases of the junction left unmatched. The CDR3 coding sequence is TGTGCCAGCAGGACAGGGGGTTGGGGCTATGGCTACACCTTC. Translated: CASRTGGWGYGYTF.

In its sample, this clone was seen many times. The rearrangement joins TRBV27 to TRBJ2-5; 16 nucleotides agree with TRBD2. The CDR3 is made up of 17 amino acids. Germline V CDR1 and CDR2: MNHEY, SMNVEV (reference sequence). Unmatched junction bases numbered 10, after V lost 5 bases and J lost 7 bases. This chain's CDR3 is CASSVIGTSGGAWTQYF. The DNA of the CDR3 is TGTGCCAGCAGTGTAATTGGGACTAGCGGGGGGGCCTGGACCCAGTACTTC.

The rearrangement joins TRBV11-2 to TRBJ2-7, with 12 bases identical to TRBD2. V lost 5 bases, J lost 0 bases, and 14 bases stayed unmatched. The CDR3 has 19 residues. Germline V gene lookup returns CDR1 SGHAT and CDR2 FQNNGV. CDR3 nucleotide sequence: TGTGCCAGCAGCCCCCTCGGACTAGCGGGGACTCGTAGCTCCTACGAGCAGTACTTC. It specifies CASSPLGLAGTRSSYEQYF. Combining the CDR3 with reference TRBV11-2 and TRBJ2-7 gives the whole variable domain EAGVAQSPRYKIIEKRQSVAFWCNPISGHATLYWYQQILGQGPKLLIQFQNNGVVDDSQLPKDRFSAERLKGVDSTLKIQPAKLEDSAVYLCASSPLGLAGTRSSYEQYFGPGTRLTVT.

The rearrangement uses TRBV4-1 and TRBJ1-1; TRBD1 aligns across 11 bases. From germline, CDR1 is MGHRA and CDR2 YSYEKL. J lost 6 bases, V lost 5 bases, and 14 bases had no gene match. There are 17 residues in the CDR3. CDR3 in amino acids: CASSYWGQGEPVSEAFF. For the CDR3, the DNA is TGCGCCAGCAGCTATTGGGGACAGGGGGAGCCGGTGTCTGAAGCTTTCTTT.

The sample holds one count of this clone. The chain recombines TRBV9 with TRBJ2-2; 11 bases fit TRBD1. This CDR3 has 16 amino acids. Looked up from germline, CDR1 is SGDLS and CDR2 is YYNGEE. The junction had 4 bases not matched to a gene; V was cut back by 3 bases and J by 3 bases. The CDR3 nucleotides are TGTGCCAGCAGCGCGGGACAGGGGGTGGACACCGGGGAGCTGTTTTTT. This sequence encodes CASSAGQGVDTGELFF.

The rearrangement uses TRBV5-4 and TRBJ1-4; 7 bases agree with TRBD1. Germline V lookup: CDR1 SGHNT, CDR2 YYREEE (reference sequence). Trimming removed 4 bases from V and 0 bases from J; junction bases left unmatched: 6. The CDR3 spans 16 residues. For the CDR3, the DNA is TGTGCCAGCAGCCGGGACAGACCTTCAACTAATGAAAAACTGTTTTTT. Translated: CASSRDRPSTNEKLFF.

This clone was counted once. V is TRBV2 and J is TRBJ1-4, with 7 bases fitting TRBD1. The CDR3 runs to 16 residues. V shed 4 bases, J shed 5 bases, and the junction held 10 bases outside the gene matches. Per the germline V gene, CDR1 is SNHLY and CDR2 is FYNNEI. The CDR3 bases are TGTGCCAGCAGTGCATTTCGGGACAGATTCAATGAAAAACTGTTTTTT. It yields the protein CASSAFRDRFNEKLFF.

The genes are TRBV5-3 and TRBJ1-5; D is perhaps TRBD1 (5 bases). TRBV5-3 is sorted into the ORF group, with uncertain function. Trimming took off 0 bases at V and 5 bases at J, with 12 bases between the two ends. The CDR3 contains 15 residues. CDR3 DNA: TGTGCCAGAAGCTTGGACTGGGGCTGGTATCAGCCCCAGCATTTT. It is translated as CARSLDWGWYQPQHF.

The V gene is TRBV6-5, the J gene TRBJ1-3; the D is unclear. This CDR3 has 13 amino acids. Per the germline V gene, CDR1 is MNHEY and CDR2 is SVGAGI. V was cut by 6 bases and J by 0 bases, with 6 bases left in between. The CDR3 here is CASRPSSGNTIYF. The CDR3 bases are TGTGCCAGCAGACCGAGCTCTGGAAACACCATATATTTT.

The rearrangement joins TRBV7-6 to TRBJ2-1; D is possibly TRBD2 (5 bases). The CDR3 is 14 residues long. V lost 2 bases, J lost 5 bases, and 10 bases lay in between. Germline CDR1 and CDR2: SGHVS and FNYEAQ. CDR3 amino acids: CASSLTGVHNEQFF. The DNA of the CDR3 is TGTGCCAGCAGCTTAACCGGGGTCCACAATGAGCAGTTCTTC. The whole variable domain, filled in from reference TRBV7-6 and TRBJ2-1, reads GAGVSQSPRYKVTKRGQDVALRCDPISGHVSLYWYRQALGQGPEFLTYFNYEAQQDKSGLPNDRFSAERPEGSISTLTIQRTEQRDSAMYRCASSLTGVHNEQFFGPGTRLTVL.

The rearrangement uses TRBV5-1 and TRBJ1-6; D is unresolved. CDR1 and CDR2 (germline): SGHRS, YFSETQ. The CDR3 runs 13 residues. Trimming shortened V by 5 bases and J by 5 bases, and 8 bases separated the two germline ends. CDR3 loop: CASSRTDNSPLHF. The DNA of the CDR3 is TGCGCCAGCAGTAGAACGGATAATTCACCCCTCCACTTT.

CDR3 nucleotides: TGCGCCAGCAGCGAGGTAGGGGGATCGAACACTGAAGCTTTCTTT. Protein: CASSEVGGSNTEAFF. The gene calls are TRBV5-1 and TRBJ1-1, with a possible D match to TRBD1 (6 bases). CDR1 and CDR2 from the germline V gene are SGHRS and YFSETQ. There are 15 residues in the CDR3. Trimming stripped 4 bases from V and 1 base from J, with 14 bases between.

The chain uses TRBV29-1 and TRBJ2-3, with D hard to call. The CDR3 contains 11 residues. The ends were cut back, 2 bases at V and 9 bases at J, with 9 bases in the middle. The germline V gene has CDR1 SQVTM and CDR2 ANQGSEA. CDR3 nucleotides: TGCAGCGTTGAACTAGTCGCGACGCAGTATTTT. This sequence encodes CSVELVATQYF.

The chain carries TRBV9 and TRBJ1-2; D remains unclear. This CDR3 is built from 13 residues. Germline V gives CDR1 SGDLS, CDR2 YYNGEE. The germline V and J ends were trimmed by 3 bases and 4 bases, with 10 bases remaining between them. The CDR3 sequence is CASSAGLSYGYTF. The CDR3 DNA reads as TGTGCCAGCAGCGCCGGACTGAGCTATGGCTACACCTTC. The variable domain in full, with the rest retrieved from reference TRBV9 and TRBJ1-2, is DSGVTQTPKHLITATGQRVTLRCSPRSGDLSVYWYQQSLDQGLQFLIQYYNGEERAKGNILERFSAQQFPDLHSELNLSSLELGDSALYFCASSAGLSYGYTFGSGTRLTVV.

This rearrangement joins TRBV19 to TRBJ1-6, with 8 bases matching TRBD1. Germline V lookup: CDR1 LNHDA, CDR2 SQIVND (reference sequence). Unmatched junction bases numbered 1, after V lost 8 bases and J lost 7 bases. This CDR3 is 12 amino acids long. This CDR3 is CASGTGNSPLHF. As DNA, the CDR3 is TGTGCCAGTGGGACAGGCAATTCACCCCTCCACTTT.

This sequence joins TRBV5-4 and TRBJ2-1; TRBD2 is a possible D gene (5 bases). Trimming shortened V by 1 base and J by 6 bases, and 8 bases separated the two germline ends. Germline CDR1 is SGHNT and CDR2 is YYREEE (reference sequence). CDR3 size: 13 residues. Here the CDR3 DNA reads TGTGCCAGCAGCTTGCCGAGCGGCAATGAGCAGTTCTTC. Residues: CASSLPSGNEQFF.